This TCR beta chain was observed in a study of response to subunit inactivated influenza vaccine. CDR1 is WNHNN and CDR2 is SYGVQD in the germline V gene (reference sequence). The CDR3 has 13 amino acids. The V end lost 3 bases, the J end lost 7 bases, and 12 bases lay between the germline ends. In regard to this clonotype: Its antigen remains unknown.

Regarding the study as a whole: Authors suggested each seasonal flu vaccination may recruit only limited numbers of new T cells.

TCRdb analysed the RT-PCR reads with MiXCR anew, one entry per CDR3 protein. The table records under 950,000 distinct CDR3 sequences, around 21% of them present only once. V usage is TRBV10-1 and J usage is TRBJ2-5; D is unresolved. The source material was PBMCs from blood, sampled around 5 days after vaccination. The receptor comes from a man aged 50-60 years who received an inactivated influenza vaccine. CDR3 region: CASSDVRFGTQYF. CDR3 sequence (DNA): TGCGCCAGCAGTGATGTCCGGTTTGGGACCCAGTACTTC.